The source of this T cell receptor (beta chain) is a study of blood T cell repertoires in COVID-19. The CDR3 covers 14 residues. CDR1 and CDR2 (germline): SEHNR, FQNEAQ (reference sequence). V lost 0 bases to trimming and J lost 4 bases, with 9 bases between them. In the original processing: Counts of nucleated cells, estimated from reference gene primer amplification, were obtained. Method: immunoSEQ multiplex PCR; TCRdb's copy keeps in-frame clones and lacks some. D and trimming were read from the DNA, whereas the V and J calls and clone size are those reported in that table. The sample contains 150,000 to 200,000 clones, 79% of which appear only once.

The receptor was isolated from a man aged 55 to 70 with active or convalescent COVID-19. Specimen: peripheral blood. The chain uses TRBV7-9 and TRBJ2-5, with D maybe TRBD2 (5 bases). CDR3 amino acids: CASSLADFLETQYF. The CDR3 DNA reads as TGTGCCAGCAGCTTAGCGGACTTCTTAGAGACCCAGTACTTC. The full variable domain, in which reference TRBV7-9 and TRBJ2-5 provide the parts outside the CDR3, is DTGVSQNPRHKITKRGQNVTFRCDPISEHNRLYWYRQTLGQGPEFLTYFQNEAQLEKSRLLSDRFSAERPKGSFSTLEIQRTEQGDSAMYLCASSLADFLETQYFGPGTRLLVL.